This T cell receptor beta chain was identified in a study of blood T cells in healthy people across ages. Study-wide findings and caveats: Diversity figures derived from one million T cells were judged to underestimate the true value.

Through a sample-barcoded 5' primer and a J-beta primer mix, a second PCR was run for 7 to 11 cycles. MiXCR, applied by TCRdb to the 5' RACE reads, yields one record per CDR3 protein. The sample comprises approximately 600,000 distinct CDR3 sequences, around 54% of which are singletons, and 30% to 40% rests with the top ten. This clonotype was seen only a few times. The antigen remains undetermined. Sample: blood. This receptor was obtained from a man aged 55 to 70 in good health.

Here the CDR3 reads CSVEDLVDRLYEQYF. CDR3 in DNA: TGCAGCGTTGAAGATCTAGTGGACAGGCTCTACGAGCAGTACTTC. This chain joins TRBV29-1 and TRBJ2-5; TRBD1 matches at 7 bases. The J call may not be correct, given that the DNA end is closer to TRBJ2-7. The CDR3 runs to 15 residues. CDR1 is SQVTM, CDR2 ANQGSEA, per germline.